Below are 21 T cell receptor beta chains sequenced from a single sample in a study of T-cell memory formation after mild COVID-19. Using its own MiXCR run on the 5' RACE reads, TCRdb lists one record per CDR3 protein. The table lists some 600,000 distinct CDR3 sequences, approximately 15% of them singletons. Sequencing was done on a sample of PBMCs or a T cell subset sorted from them (not recorded which). The origin of the receptors is an adult woman who had mild COVID-19 (a few samples of this study predate the infection). Cell type and time point are not known.

The sample holds a few counts of this clonotype. The V call is TRBV20-1, the J call TRBJ2-3, with 9 bases identical to TRBD2. Germline trimming cut 5 bases from V and 2 bases from J; bases unmatched to any gene: 8. The CDR3 is 15 amino acids. CDR1 and CDR2 (germline): DFQATT, SNEGSKA (reference sequence). CDR3 nucleotide sequence: TGCAGTGCTCCGCCTAGCGGGGACCTCACAGATACGCAGTATTTT. Protein product: CSAPPSGDLTDTQYF.

This clonotype was observed at least ten times. The chain recombines TRBV6-5 with TRBJ2-7, with 7 bases fitting TRBD2. With 4 bases clipped from V and 2 bases from J, the junction kept 11 bases outside the gene matches. Germline V gives CDR1 MNHEY, CDR2 SVGAGI. CDR3 length: 16 amino acids. In DNA, the CDR3 is TGTGCCAGCAGTTGGGAGGGGCCCCTGGCTCCCTACGAGCAGTACTTC. As protein: CASSWEGPLAPYEQYF.

With regard to this clonotype: Its ends do not fully match the called genes, so a read error is possible. This chain joins TRBV27 and TRBJ1-1, with TRBD1 identical over 12 bases. Germline V lookup: CDR1 MNHEY, CDR2 SMNVEV (reference sequence). The CDR3 runs to 15 residues. The CDR3 coding sequence is TGTGCCAGCAGTCCCCTGGGACAGGGGGCCTCTGAAGCTTTCTTC. Its protein is CASSPLGQGASEAFF.

The V and J genes are TRBV4-2 and TRBJ2-7, with unresolved D. This CDR3 is built from 14 residues. With 4 bases removed from V and 6 bases from J, the gap between germline ends came to 16 bases. Germline CDR1 LGHNA, CDR2 YNFKEQ. CDR3 residues: CASSPGAHPSEQYF. In DNA form, the CDR3 reads TGTGCCAGCAGCCCCGGTGCGCACCCCTCCGAGCAGTACTTC.

The V gene is TRBV25-1, the J gene TRBJ1-1, with unresolved D. The CDR3 runs to 17 residues. CDR1 and CDR2 from the germline V gene are MGHDK and SYGVNS. The V end lost 2 bases, the J end lost 1 base, and 17 bases lay between the germline ends. CDR3: CASSEGSLGGRNTEAFF. CDR3 nucleotide sequence: TGTGCCAGCAGTGAAGGATCCCTCGGCGGCCGGAACACTGAAGCTTTCTTT. The full variable domain, completed using reference TRBV25-1 and TRBJ1-1, is EADIYQTPRYLVIGTGKKITLECSQTMGHDKMYWYQQDPGMELHLIHYSYGVNSTEKGDLSSESTVSRIRTEHFPLTLESARPSHTSQYLCASSEGSLGGRNTEAFFGQGTRLTVV.

The rearrangement joins TRBV15 to TRBJ2-7, with D perhaps matching TRBD2 (6 bases). Trimming cost V 3 bases and J 0 bases, with 9 bases left between them. The CDR3 consists of 14 residues. Per germline, CDR1 LNHNV and CDR2 YYDKDF (reference sequence). DNA of the CDR3: TGTGCCACCAGCAGCGGGGAGGCCTCCTACGAGCAGTACTTC. Its protein product is CATSSGEASYEQYF. The full variable domain, rest sourced from reference TRBV15 and TRBJ2-7, is DAMVIQNPRYQVTQFGKPVTLSCSQTLNHNVMYWYQQKSSQAPKLLFHYYDKDFNNEADTPDNFQSRRPNTSFCFLDIRSPGLGDTAMYLCATSSGEASYEQYFGPGTRLTVT.

This chain joins TRBV5-4 and TRBJ1-1, with 9 bases aligning to TRBD1. The CDR3 is 14 amino acids. Germline assignment: CDR1 SGHNT and CDR2 YYREEE (reference sequence). Trimming took 3 bases from V and 0 from J; bases not matched to a gene: 0. The CDR3 coding sequence is TGTGCCAGCAGCTGGACAGGGGTGAACACTGAAGCTTTCTTT. Translation gives CASSWTGVNTEAFF.

The chain combines TRBV20-1 with TRBJ2-1; no reliable D call. CDR1 is DFQATT, CDR2 SNEGSKA, per germline (reference sequence). Trimming removed 6 bases at V and 8 bases at J, with 11 bases between. The length of the CDR3 is 11 residues. DNA of the CDR3: TGCAGTGCCCGGCGCCGCTATGAGCAGTTCTTC. This gives the protein CSARRRYEQFF.

This chain connects TRBV11-1 to TRBJ1-1; weak D call: TRBD1 (5 bases). V shed 2 bases and J shed 6 bases, with 13 bases lying between them. This CDR3 is built from 14 residues. The germline V gene encodes CDR1 SGHAT and CDR2 FQDESV (reference sequence). The CDR3 bases are TGTGCCAGCAGCTTAAGAAGGCAGGGCGCTGAAGCTTTCTTT. Translated: CASSLRRQGAEAFF.

J is TRBJ1-1 and V is TRBV2, with D possibly matching TRBD1 (5 bases). There are 13 residues in the CDR3. Looked up from germline, CDR1 is SNHLY and CDR2 is FYNNEI. V gave up 1 base and J gave up 6 bases, with 9 bases separating them. CDR3 in DNA: TGTGCCAGCAGTGAAGTGCAGGGCGCTGAAGCTTTCTTT. Amino acids: CASSEVQGAEAFF. Full variable domain (outside the CDR3, taken from reference TRBV2 and TRBJ1-1): EPEVTQTPSHQVTQMGQEVILRCVPISNHLYFYWYRQILGQKVEFLVSFYNNEISEKSEIFDDQFSVERPDGSNFTLKIRSTKLEDSAMYFCASSEVQGAEAFFGQGTRLTVV.

The DNA for the CDR3 is TGTGCCAGCAGCGTAGGGGACAGGGGGTACAATGAGCAGTTCTTC. Encoded protein: CASSVGDRGYNEQFF. This sequence joins TRBV9 and TRBJ2-1, with 11 bases matching TRBD1. Trimming removed 0 bases from V and 4 bases from J; junction bases left unmatched: 0. Germline-derived CDR1 and CDR2 are SGDLS and YYNGEE. CDR3 length: 15 residues.

This clonotype showed up just a few times. The chain has TRBV5-1 and TRBJ2-7, with 13 positions matching TRBD2. The V gene end was trimmed by 1 base and the J gene end by 6 bases; junction bases not matched to a gene: 7. Germline lookup yields CDR1 SGHRS and CDR2 YFSETQ. The CDR3 is made up of 16 amino acids. The CDR3 DNA sequence: TGCGCCAGCAGCTTGACAACTAGCGGGAGGGCCCGCGAGCAGTACTTC. Protein product: CASSLTTSGRAREQYF.

V usage is TRBV23-1 and J usage is TRBJ2-3; 9 positions match TRBD2. TRBV23-1 is classed as an ORF, of uncertain function. J lost 1 base, V lost 4 bases, and 6 bases had no gene match. The CDR3 is 16 residues long. CDR3 in amino acids: CASSRTKREGTDTQYF. DNA for the CDR3: TGCGCCAGCAGTCGGACGAAGCGGGAGGGCACAGATACGCAGTATTTT.

This chain connects TRBV29-1 to TRBJ2-6; D is undetermined. Trimming left V 7 bases short and J 4 bases short, with 8 bases between. This CDR3 has 12 amino acids. The germline V gene encodes CDR1 SQVTM and CDR2 ANQGSEA. The CDR3 here is CSALWGANVLTF. CDR3 in DNA: TGCAGCGCCCTGTGGGGGGCCAACGTCCTGACTTTC.

The genes are TRBV5-1 and TRBJ2-3; 8 bases are a match to TRBD2. This CDR3 has 16 amino acids. V lost 4 bases, J lost 6 bases, and 13 bases stayed unmatched. Germline V gives CDR1 SGHRS, CDR2 YFSETQ. The CDR3 loop reads CASSVVAGGRMDTQYF. CDR3 nucleotides: TGCGCCAGCAGCGTCGTGGCGGGAGGAAGGATGGATACGCAGTATTTT.

This clonotype was observed a few times. A much larger clone is a single base away; this may be a read error. V usage is TRBV25-1 and J usage is TRBJ1-3; 10 bases agree with TRBD1. The CDR3 has 17 amino acids. Germline-derived CDR1 and CDR2 are MGHDK and SYGVNS. The CDR3 DNA is TGTGCCAGCAGTGAATCCAACCGGGACAGGGGAATCAACACCATGTATTTT. Translated, it gives CASSESNRDRGINTMYF. The full variable domain, rest sourced from reference TRBV25-1 and TRBJ1-3, is EADIYQTPRYLVIGTGKKITLECSQTMGHDKMYWYQQDPGMELHLIHYSYGVNSTEKGDLSSESTVSRIRTEHFPLTLESARPSHTSQYLCASSESNRDRGINTMYFGEGSWLTVV.

In nucleotides, the CDR3 is TGCAGTGCGGACAGGGGTGATGGCTACACCTTC. It encodes CSADRGDGYTF. The chain couples TRBV20-1 to TRBJ1-2, with 9 bases matching TRBD1. Trimming at V came to 6 bases and at J to 6 bases, leaving 2 bases not matched to a gene. CDR3 length equals 11 residues. Germline CDR1 reads DFQATT; CDR2 reads SNEGSKA (reference sequence).

This clonotype was counted a few times. The chain uses TRBV11-2 and TRBJ1-1; D gene ambiguous. There are 16 residues in the CDR3. Germline values: CDR1 SGHAT, CDR2 FQNNGV. V was clipped by 0 bases and J by 11 bases, with 22 bases between them. The CDR3 loop is CASSLDPPRTAHQAFF. Written as DNA, the CDR3 is TGTGCCAGCAGCTTAGACCCCCCTCGAACAGCTCATCAGGCTTTCTTT.

The chain combines TRBV12-3 or TRBV12-4 with TRBJ2-3; 7 bases align to TRBD2. V lost 5 bases to trimming and J lost 1 base; unmatched junction nucleotides: 3. The CDR3 consists of 14 residues. CDR3 in amino acids: CASSTSAGTDTQYF. CDR3 coding DNA: TGTGCCAGCAGTACTAGCGCAGGCACAGATACGCAGTATTTT.

The V gene is TRBV7-8, the J gene TRBJ1-2; D not certain. The germline CDR1 and CDR2 sequences are SGHVS and FQNEAQ. V gave up 1 base and J gave up 4 bases, with 13 bases separating them. The CDR3 is made up of 15 amino acids. The chain's CDR3 is CASSLGVAEGYGYTF. CDR3 in DNA: TGTGCCAGCAGCTTAGGAGTTGCAGAGGGCTATGGCTACACCTTC.

This chain connects TRBV7-2 to TRBJ1-4; 7 bases fit TRBD1. The germline gives CDR1 SGHTA, CDR2 FQGNSA. CDR3 length: 15 amino acids. V dropped 5 bases and J dropped 7; count of bases not matched to a gene: 10. CDR3 residues: CASSPGVRGAEKLFF. CDR3 bases: TGTGCCAGCAGCCCCGGTGTCAGGGGGGCTGAAAAACTGTTTTTT. Drawing the rest from reference TRBV7-2 and TRBJ1-4, the complete variable domain is GAGVSQSPSNKVTEKGKDVELRCDPISGHTALYWYRQSLGQGLEFLIYFQGNSAPDKSGLPSDRFSAERTGGSVSTLTIQRTQQEDSAVYLCASSPGVRGAEKLFFGSGTQLSVL.